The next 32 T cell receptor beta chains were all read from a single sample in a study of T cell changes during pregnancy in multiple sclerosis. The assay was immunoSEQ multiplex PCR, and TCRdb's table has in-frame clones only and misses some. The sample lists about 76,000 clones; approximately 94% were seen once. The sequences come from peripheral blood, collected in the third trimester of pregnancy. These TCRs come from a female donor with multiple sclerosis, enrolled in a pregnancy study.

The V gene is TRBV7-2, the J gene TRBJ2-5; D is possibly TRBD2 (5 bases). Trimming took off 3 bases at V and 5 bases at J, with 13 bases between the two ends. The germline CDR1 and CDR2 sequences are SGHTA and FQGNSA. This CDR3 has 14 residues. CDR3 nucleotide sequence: TGTGCCAGCAGCTTCGAGGGCCGGAGGGAGACCCAGTACTTC. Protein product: CASSFEGRRETQYF. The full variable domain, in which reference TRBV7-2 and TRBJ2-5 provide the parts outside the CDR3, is GAGVSQSPSNKVTEKGKDVELRCDPISGHTALYWYRQSLGQGLEFLIYFQGNSAPDKSGLPSDRFSAERTGGSVSTLTIQRTQQEDSAVYLCASSFEGRRETQYFGPGTRLLVL.

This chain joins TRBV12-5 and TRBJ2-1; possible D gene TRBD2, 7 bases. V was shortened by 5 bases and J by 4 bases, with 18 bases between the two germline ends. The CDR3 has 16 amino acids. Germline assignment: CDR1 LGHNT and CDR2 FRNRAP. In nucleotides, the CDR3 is TGTGCTAGTGGTCCCGCCGGGGGGCAAGCTTACAATGAGCAGTTCTTC. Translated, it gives CASGPAGGQAYNEQFF.

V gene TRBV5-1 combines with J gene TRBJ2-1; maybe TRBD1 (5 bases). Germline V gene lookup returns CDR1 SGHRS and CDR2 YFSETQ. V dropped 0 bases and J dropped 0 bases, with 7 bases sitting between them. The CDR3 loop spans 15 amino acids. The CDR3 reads CASSLGGASYNEQFF. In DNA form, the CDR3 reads TGCGCCAGCAGCTTGGGTGGGGCCTCCTACAATGAGCAGTTCTTC.

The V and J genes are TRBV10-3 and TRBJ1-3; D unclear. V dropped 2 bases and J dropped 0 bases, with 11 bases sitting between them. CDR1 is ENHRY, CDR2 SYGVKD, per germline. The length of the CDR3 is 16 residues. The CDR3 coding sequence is TGTGCCATCAGTGAGGGAGGGAGTAACTCTGGAAACACCATATATTTT. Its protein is CAISEGGSNSGNTIYF.

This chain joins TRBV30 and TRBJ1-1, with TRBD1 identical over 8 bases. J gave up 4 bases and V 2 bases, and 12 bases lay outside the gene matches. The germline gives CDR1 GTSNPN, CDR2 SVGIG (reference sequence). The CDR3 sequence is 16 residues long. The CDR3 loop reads CAWSRTRTGMSTEAFF. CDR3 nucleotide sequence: TGTGCCTGGAGTAGAACCCGGACAGGGATGAGCACTGAAGCTTTCTTT.

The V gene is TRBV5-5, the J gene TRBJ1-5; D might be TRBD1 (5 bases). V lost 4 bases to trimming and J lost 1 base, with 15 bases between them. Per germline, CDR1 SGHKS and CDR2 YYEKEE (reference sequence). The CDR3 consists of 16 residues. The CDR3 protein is CASSPDPGQSNQPQHF. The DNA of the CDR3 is TGTGCCAGCAGCCCAGACCCAGGGCAGAGCAATCAGCCCCAGCATTTT.

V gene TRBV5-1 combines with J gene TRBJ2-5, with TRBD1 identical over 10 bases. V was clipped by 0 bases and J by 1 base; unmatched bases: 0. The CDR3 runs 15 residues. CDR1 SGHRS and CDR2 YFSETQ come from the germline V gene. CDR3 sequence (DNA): TGCGCCAGCAGCTTGGGGGACAGGGGCCAAGAGACCCAGTACTTC. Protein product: CASSLGDRGQETQYF.

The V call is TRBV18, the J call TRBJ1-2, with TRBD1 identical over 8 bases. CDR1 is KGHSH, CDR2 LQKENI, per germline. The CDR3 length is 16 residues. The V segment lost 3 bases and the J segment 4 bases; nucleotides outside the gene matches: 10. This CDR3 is CASSPATGEVLYGYTF. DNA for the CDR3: TGTGCCAGCTCACCGGCGACAGGGGAGGTCCTCTATGGCTACACCTTC.

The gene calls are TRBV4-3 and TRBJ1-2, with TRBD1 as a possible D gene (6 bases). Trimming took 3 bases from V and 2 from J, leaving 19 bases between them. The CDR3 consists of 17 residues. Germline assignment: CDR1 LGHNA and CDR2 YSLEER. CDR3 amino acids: CASSQRSRAGENYGYTF. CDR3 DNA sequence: TGCGCCAGCAGCCAGCGCTCGAGGGCAGGGGAAAACTATGGCTACACCTTC.

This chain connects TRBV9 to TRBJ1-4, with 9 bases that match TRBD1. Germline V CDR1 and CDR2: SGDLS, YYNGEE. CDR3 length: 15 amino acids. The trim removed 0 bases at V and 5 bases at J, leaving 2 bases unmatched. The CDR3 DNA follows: TGTGCCAGCAGCGTAGCTGGGACAGGGAATGAAAAACTGTTTTTT. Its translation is CASSVAGTGNEKLFF.

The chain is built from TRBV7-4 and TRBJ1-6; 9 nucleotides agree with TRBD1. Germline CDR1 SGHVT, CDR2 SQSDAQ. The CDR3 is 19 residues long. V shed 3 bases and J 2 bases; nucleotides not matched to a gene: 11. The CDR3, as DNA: TGTGCCAGCAGCTTGAACAGGGGGCGCGGGAGGACCTATAATTCACCCCTCCACTTT. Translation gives CASSLNRGRGRTYNSPLHF.

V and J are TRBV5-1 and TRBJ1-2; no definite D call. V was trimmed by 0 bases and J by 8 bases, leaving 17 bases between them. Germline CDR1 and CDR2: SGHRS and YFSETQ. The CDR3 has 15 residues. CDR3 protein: CASSLGRNHRGGYTF. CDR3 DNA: TGCGCCAGCAGCTTGGGACGGAACCACCGAGGGGGCTACACCTTC.

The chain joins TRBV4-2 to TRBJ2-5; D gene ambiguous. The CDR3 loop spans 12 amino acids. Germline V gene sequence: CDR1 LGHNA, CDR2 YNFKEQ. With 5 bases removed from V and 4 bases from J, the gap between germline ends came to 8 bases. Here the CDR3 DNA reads TGTGCCAGCAGCTCCGTCAGAGAGACCCAGTACTTC. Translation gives CASSSVRETQYF.

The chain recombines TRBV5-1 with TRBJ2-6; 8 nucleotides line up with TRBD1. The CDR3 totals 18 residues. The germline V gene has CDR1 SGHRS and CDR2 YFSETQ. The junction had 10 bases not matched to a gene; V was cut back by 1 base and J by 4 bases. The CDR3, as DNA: TGCGCCAGCAGCTTGTGGGCAGGGGGCGCAGGAGGGGCCAACGTCCTGACTTTC. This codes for CASSLWAGGAGGANVLTF.

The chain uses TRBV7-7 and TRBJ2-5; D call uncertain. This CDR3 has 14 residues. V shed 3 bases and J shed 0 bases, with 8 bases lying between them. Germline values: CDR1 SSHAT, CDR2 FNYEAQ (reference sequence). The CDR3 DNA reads TGTGCCAGCAGCTTTAATCCGTACCAAGAGACCCAGTACTTC. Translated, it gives CASSFNPYQETQYF.

CDR3 DNA: TGCAGTGCTACCAGGAGGGATGGCTACACCTTC. Amino acid sequence: CSATRRDGYTF. The V and J genes are TRBV20-1 and TRBJ1-2; D not certain. V lost 4 bases, J lost 6 bases, and 9 bases lay in between. Germline-derived CDR1 and CDR2 are DFQATT and SNEGSKA (reference sequence). CDR3 length: 11 amino acids.

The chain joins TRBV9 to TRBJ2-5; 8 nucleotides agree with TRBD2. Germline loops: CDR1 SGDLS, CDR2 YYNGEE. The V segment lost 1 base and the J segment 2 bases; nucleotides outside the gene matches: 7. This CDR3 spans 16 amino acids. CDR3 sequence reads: CASSVHFLAGQETQYF. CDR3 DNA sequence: TGTGCCAGCAGCGTACATTTCCTAGCGGGTCAAGAGACCCAGTACTTC. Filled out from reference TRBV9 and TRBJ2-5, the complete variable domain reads DSGVTQTPKHLITATGQRVTLRCSPRSGDLSVYWYQQSLDQGLQFLIQYYNGEERAKGNILERFSAQQFPDLHSELNLSSLELGDSALYFCASSVHFLAGQETQYFGPGTRLLVL.

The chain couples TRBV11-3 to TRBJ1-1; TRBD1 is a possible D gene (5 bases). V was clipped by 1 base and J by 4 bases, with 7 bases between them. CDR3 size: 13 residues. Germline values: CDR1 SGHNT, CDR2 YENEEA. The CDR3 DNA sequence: TGTGCCAGCAGCTTAGGAAGGGGCACTGAAGCTTTCTTT. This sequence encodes CASSLGRGTEAFF.

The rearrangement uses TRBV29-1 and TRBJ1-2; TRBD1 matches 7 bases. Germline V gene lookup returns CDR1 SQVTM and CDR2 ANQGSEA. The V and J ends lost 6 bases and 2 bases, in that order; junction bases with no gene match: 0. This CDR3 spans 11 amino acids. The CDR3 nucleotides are TGCAGCGTACAGGGGAACTATGGCTACACCTTC. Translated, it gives CSVQGNYGYTF.

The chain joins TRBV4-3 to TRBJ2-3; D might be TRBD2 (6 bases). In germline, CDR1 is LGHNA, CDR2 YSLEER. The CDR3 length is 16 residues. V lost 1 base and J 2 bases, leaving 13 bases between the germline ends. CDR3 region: CASSQGRDFFTDTQYF. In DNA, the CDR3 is TGCGCCAGCAGCCAAGGCCGGGACTTCTTCACAGATACGCAGTATTTT.

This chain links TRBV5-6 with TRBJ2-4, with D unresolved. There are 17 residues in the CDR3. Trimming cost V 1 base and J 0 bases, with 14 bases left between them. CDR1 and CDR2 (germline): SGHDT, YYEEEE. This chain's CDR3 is CASSLRFGRLAKNIQYF. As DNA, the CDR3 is TGTGCCAGCAGCTTGAGGTTTGGCAGGCTAGCCAAAAACATTCAGTACTTC.

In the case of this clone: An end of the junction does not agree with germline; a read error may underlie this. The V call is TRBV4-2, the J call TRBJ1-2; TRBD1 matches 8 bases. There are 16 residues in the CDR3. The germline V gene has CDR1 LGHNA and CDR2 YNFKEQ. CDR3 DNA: TGTGCCAGCCGCCATTACGATACGGGACAGGACTATGGCTACACCTTC. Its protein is CASRHYDTGQDYGYTF.

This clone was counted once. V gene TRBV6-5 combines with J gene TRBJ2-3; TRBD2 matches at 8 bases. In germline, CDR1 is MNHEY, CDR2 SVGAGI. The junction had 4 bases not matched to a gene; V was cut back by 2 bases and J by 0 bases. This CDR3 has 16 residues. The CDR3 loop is CASSYGRGGSTDTQYF. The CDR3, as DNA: TGTGCCAGCAGTTACGGTCGGGGGGGAAGCACAGATACGCAGTATTTT.

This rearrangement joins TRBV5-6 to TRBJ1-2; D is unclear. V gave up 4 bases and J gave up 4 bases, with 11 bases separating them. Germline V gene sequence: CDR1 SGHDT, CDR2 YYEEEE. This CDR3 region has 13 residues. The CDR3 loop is CASSVGDLYGYTF. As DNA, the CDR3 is TGTGCCAGCAGCGTAGGAGATCTCTATGGCTACACCTTC.

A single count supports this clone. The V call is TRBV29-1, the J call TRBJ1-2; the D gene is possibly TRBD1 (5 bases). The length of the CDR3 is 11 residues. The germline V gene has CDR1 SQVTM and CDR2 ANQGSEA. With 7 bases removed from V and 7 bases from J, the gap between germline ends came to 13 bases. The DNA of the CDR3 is TGCAGCGGTCAGGGTGAGCGTGGCTACACCTTC. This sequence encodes CSGQGERGYTF. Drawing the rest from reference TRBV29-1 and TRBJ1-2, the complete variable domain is SAVISQKPSRDICQRGTSLTIQCQVDSQVTMMFWYRQQPGQSLTLIATANQGSEATYESGFVIDKFPISRPNLTFSTLTVSNMSPEDSSIYLCSGQGERGYTFGSGTRLTVV.

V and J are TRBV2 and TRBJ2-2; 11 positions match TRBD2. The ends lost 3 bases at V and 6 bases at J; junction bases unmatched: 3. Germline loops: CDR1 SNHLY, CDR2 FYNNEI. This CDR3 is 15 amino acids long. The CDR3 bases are TGTGCCAGCAGTGAGCTAGCGGGGGGAGCCGGGGAGCTGTTTTTT. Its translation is CASSELAGGAGELFF.

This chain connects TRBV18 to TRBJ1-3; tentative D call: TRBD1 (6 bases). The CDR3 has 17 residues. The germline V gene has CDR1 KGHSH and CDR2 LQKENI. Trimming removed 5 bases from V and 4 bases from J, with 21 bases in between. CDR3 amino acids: CASSMTGGDVGGNTIYF. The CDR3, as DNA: TGTGCCAGCTCAATGACAGGCGGCGACGTAGGAGGAAACACCATATATTTT.

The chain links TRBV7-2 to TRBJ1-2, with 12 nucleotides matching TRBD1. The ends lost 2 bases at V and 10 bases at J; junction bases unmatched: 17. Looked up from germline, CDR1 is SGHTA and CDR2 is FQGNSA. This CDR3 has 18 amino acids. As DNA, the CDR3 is TGTGCCAGCAGCTTATTGCCGGGACAGGGGGCGCATGTCAACTACTACACCTTC. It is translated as CASSLLPGQGAHVNYYTF. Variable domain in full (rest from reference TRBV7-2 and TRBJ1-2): GAGVSQSPSNKVTEKGKDVELRCDPISGHTALYWYRQSLGQGLEFLIYFQGNSAPDKSGLPSDRFSAERTGGSVSTLTIQRTQQEDSAVYLCASSLLPGQGAHVNYYTFGSGTRLTVV.

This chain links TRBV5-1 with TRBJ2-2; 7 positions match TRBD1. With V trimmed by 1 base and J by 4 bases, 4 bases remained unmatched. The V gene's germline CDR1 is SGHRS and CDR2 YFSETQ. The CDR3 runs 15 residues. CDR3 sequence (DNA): TGCGCCAGCAGCTTGCAGGGGGACGGCACCGGGGAGCTGTTTTTT. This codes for CASSLQGDGTGELFF.

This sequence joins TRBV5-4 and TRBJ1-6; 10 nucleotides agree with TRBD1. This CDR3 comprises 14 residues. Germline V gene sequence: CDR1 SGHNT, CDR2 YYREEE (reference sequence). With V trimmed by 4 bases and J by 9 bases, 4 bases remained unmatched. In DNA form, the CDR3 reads TGTGCCAGCAGCGCACGGGACAGGGGTTCACCCCTCCACTTT. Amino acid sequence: CASSARDRGSPLHF. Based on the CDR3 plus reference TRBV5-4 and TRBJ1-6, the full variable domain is ETGVTQSPTHLIKTRGQQVTLRCSSQSGHNTVSWYQQALGQGPQFIFQYYREEENGRGNFPPRFSGLQFPNYSSELNVNALELDDSALYLCASSARDRGSPLHFGNGTRLTVT.

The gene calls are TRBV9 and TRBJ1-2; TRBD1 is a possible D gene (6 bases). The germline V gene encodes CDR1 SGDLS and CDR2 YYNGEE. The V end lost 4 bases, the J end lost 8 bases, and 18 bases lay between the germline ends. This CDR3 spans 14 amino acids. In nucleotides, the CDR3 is TGTGCCAGCAGCACACGGGACACCGGTGGGGGCTACACCTTC. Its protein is CASSTRDTGGGYTF.

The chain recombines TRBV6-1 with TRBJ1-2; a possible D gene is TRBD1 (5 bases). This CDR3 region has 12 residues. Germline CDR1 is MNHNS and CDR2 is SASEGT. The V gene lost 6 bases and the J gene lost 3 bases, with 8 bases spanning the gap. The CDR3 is CASRGPDYGYTF. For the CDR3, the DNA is TGTGCCAGCAGGGGGCCAGACTATGGCTACACCTTC.